Each of the 21 T cell receptor beta chains below was sequenced from the same sample in a study of T cell changes during pregnancy in multiple sclerosis. Sequenced by immunoSEQ multiplex PCR; TCRdb stores in-frame clones only, minus some. The data contain about 40,000 clones, 92% of them singletons. The sequencing here drew on CD4+ T cells from peripheral blood mononuclear cells, taken before pregnancy. All receptors derive from a female donor with multiple sclerosis, enrolled in a pregnancy study.

V is TRBV2 and J is TRBJ2-4; 8 nucleotides match TRBD1. This CDR3 is 16 amino acids long. Germline V CDR1 and CDR2: SNHLY, FYNNEI. V shed 5 bases and J 1 base; nucleotides not matched to a gene: 7. The CDR3: CASSFDRGAAKNIQYF. In nucleotides, the CDR3 is TGTGCCAGCAGTTTCGACAGGGGAGCTGCCAAAAACATTCAGTACTTC. The variable domain in full, with the rest retrieved from reference TRBV2 and TRBJ2-4, is EPEVTQTPSHQVTQMGQEVILRCVPISNHLYFYWYRQILGQKVEFLVSFYNNEISEKSEIFDDQFSVERPDGSNFTLKIRSTKLEDSAMYFCASSFDRGAAKNIQYFGAGTRLSVL.

The chain has TRBV6-6 and TRBJ2-1; maybe TRBD1 (6 bases). Trimming shortened V by 2 bases and J by 4 bases, and 9 bases separated the two germline ends. Germline V gene lookup returns CDR1 MNHNY and CDR2 SVGAGI (reference sequence). The CDR3 sequence is 14 residues long. CDR3 coding DNA: TGTGCCAGCAGTTACCGCCAGGGGTACAATGAGCAGTTCTTC. This gives the protein CASSYRQGYNEQFF.

The rearrangement uses TRBV6-5 and TRBJ2-5; 7 nucleotides line up with TRBD1. Trimming at V came to 0 bases and at J to 4 bases, leaving 5 bases not matched to a gene. Germline CDR1 and CDR2: MNHEY and SVGAGI. This CDR3 comprises 15 residues. CDR3 DNA sequence: TGTGCCAGCAGTTACTCGCGACCAGGGGGAGAGACCCAGTACTTC. Translated, it gives CASSYSRPGGETQYF.

The gene calls are TRBV19 and TRBJ2-1; 7 positions match TRBD2. Per the germline V gene, CDR1 is LNHDA and CDR2 is SQIVND (reference sequence). CDR3 length: 15 amino acids. V dropped 7 bases and J dropped 6; count of bases not matched to a gene: 12. The CDR3 sequence is CASTMGGSLGNEQFF. In DNA, the CDR3 is TGTGCCAGTACCATGGGCGGGAGTCTAGGCAATGAGCAGTTCTTC.

The chain combines TRBV9 with TRBJ2-7; a weak D match, TRBD2 (6 bases). Germline loops: CDR1 SGDLS, CDR2 YYNGEE. This CDR3 has 14 residues. Trimming stripped 0 bases from V and 6 bases from J, with 13 bases between. CDR3 protein: CASSVAVGSAEQYF. Here the CDR3 DNA reads TGTGCCAGCAGCGTAGCGGTCGGGAGTGCCGAGCAGTACTTC. Full variable domain (remainder filled in from reference TRBV9 and TRBJ2-7): DSGVTQTPKHLITATGQRVTLRCSPRSGDLSVYWYQQSLDQGLQFLIQYYNGEERAKGNILERFSAQQFPDLHSELNLSSLELGDSALYFCASSVAVGSAEQYFGPGTRLTVT.

The gene calls are TRBV30 and TRBJ1-2; 7 bases match TRBD1. V shed 5 bases, J shed 4 bases, and the junction held 10 bases outside the gene matches. Per the germline V gene, CDR1 is GTSNPN and CDR2 is SVGIG (reference sequence). This CDR3 comprises 14 residues. This chain's CDR3 is CAWATPGGVYGYTF. The CDR3, as DNA: TGTGCCTGGGCAACCCCAGGGGGAGTCTATGGCTACACCTTC.

This chain uses TRBV25-1 with TRBJ2-1, with TRBD1 identical over 8 bases. The germline gives CDR1 MGHDK, CDR2 SYGVNS. This CDR3 contains 15 residues. CDR3 amino acids: CAEQGRTGPRNEQFF. The DNA for the CDR3 is TGTGCAGAGCAAGGCCGGACAGGGCCAAGAAATGAGCAGTTCTTC.

The rearrangement uses TRBV19 and TRBJ2-2; TRBD1 might be the D (6 bases). The germline V gene encodes CDR1 LNHDA and CDR2 SQIVND (reference sequence). Trimming took 5 bases from V and 0 from J, leaving 10 bases between them. The CDR3 extends over 15 amino acids. The CDR3, as DNA: TGTGCCAGTAGTGTGGACAGCGCGAACACCGGGGAGCTGTTTTTT. Its translation is CASSVDSANTGELFF.

Only a few counts were recorded for this clone. The chain is built from TRBV9 and TRBJ2-7; TRBD2 might be the D (6 bases). Trimming pared 1 base from V and 1 base from J, leaving 9 bases between. Germline CDR1 reads SGDLS; CDR2 reads YYNGEE. The CDR3 runs 14 residues. CDR3 bases: TGTGCCAGCAGCGTAACGGGAGCTTCCTACGAGCAGTACTTC. This sequence encodes CASSVTGASYEQYF.

The V and J genes are TRBV9 and TRBJ2-7; 8 bases are shared with TRBD1. Germline lookup yields CDR1 SGDLS and CDR2 YYNGEE. This CDR3 spans 13 amino acids. Trimming cost V 4 bases and J 4 bases; bases outside gene matches: 4. The CDR3 sequence is CASSRRTGYEQYF. The CDR3 DNA is TGTGCCAGCAGCAGGCGGACAGGGTACGAGCAGTACTTC.

The chain carries TRBV6-6 and TRBJ1-5; D not resolved. The CDR3 is 14 residues long. CDR1 and CDR2 (germline): MNHNY, SVGAGI (reference sequence). The germline V and J ends were trimmed by 8 bases and 0 bases, with 11 bases remaining between them. CDR3 nucleotides: TGTGCCAGCTCTCGGGGTCGTAGCAATCAGCCCCAGCATTTT. It yields the protein CASSRGRSNQPQHF.

The chain combines TRBV18 with TRBJ2-1, with TRBD2 as a possible D gene (6 bases). The CDR3 runs to 15 residues. The V end was cut by 6 bases, the J end by 6 bases, with 18 bases between. Germline V gene data show CDR1 as KGHSH and CDR2 as LQKENI. CDR3 nucleotides: TGTGCCAGCTCGCACGGGACTCTGAGCCCCAATGAGCAGTTCTTC. It yields the protein CASSHGTLSPNEQFF.

The V gene is TRBV5-1, the J gene TRBJ2-2; tentative D call: TRBD2 (5 bases). The germline gives CDR1 SGHRS, CDR2 YFSETQ. V was pared by 0 bases and J by 1 base, with 7 bases between. CDR3 length equals 15 residues. Written as DNA, the CDR3 is TGCGCCAGCAGCTTGGCCGGGAAGAACACCGGGGAGCTGTTTTTT. This translates into CASSLAGKNTGELFF.

This chain joins TRBV4-2 and TRBJ2-3, with TRBD2 matching over 12 bases. V was clipped by 4 bases and J by 4 bases; unmatched bases: 3. Germline V gives CDR1 LGHNA, CDR2 YNFKEQ. The length of the CDR3 is 15 residues. CDR3 in amino acids: CASSPSGRAPDTQYF. The DNA for the CDR3 is TGTGCCAGCAGCCCTAGCGGGAGGGCCCCAGATACGCAGTATTTT.

This chain joins TRBV29-1 and TRBJ1-2; perhaps TRBD1 as D (6 bases). The CDR3 has 12 amino acids. V shed 3 bases and J shed 2 bases, with 7 bases lying between them. Germline V gene lookup returns CDR1 SQVTM and CDR2 ANQGSEA. The CDR3: CSVDRGNYGYTF. CDR3 bases: TGCAGCGTTGACAGGGGAAACTATGGCTACACCTTC.

The chain is built from TRBV30 and TRBJ2-3; D is possibly TRBD1 (6 bases). Looked up from germline, CDR1 is GTSNPN and CDR2 is SVGIG (reference sequence). V was clipped by 3 bases and J by 4 bases, with 20 bases between them. The CDR3 totals 16 residues. The CDR3 here is CAWRPFSGTSPDTQYF. The CDR3 coding sequence is TGTGCCTGGAGGCCTTTCTCTGGGACATCCCCAGATACGCAGTATTTT.

The chain combines TRBV28 with TRBJ2-1, with TRBD2 matching over 9 bases. Germline loops: CDR1 MDHEN, CDR2 SYDVKM. The CDR3 has 15 amino acids. Trimming cost V 3 bases and J 5 bases; bases outside gene matches: 5. The CDR3, as DNA: TGTGCCAGCAGTTTGGTGACTAGCGGCCACAATGAGCAGTTCTTC. Its translation is CASSLVTSGHNEQFF.

This clone is classed as medium-sized (0.01 to 0.1%). The gene calls are TRBV5-6 and TRBJ2-7; 8 bases map to TRBD2. The CDR3 has 13 residues. The germline V gene encodes CDR1 SGHDT and CDR2 YYEEEE. V shed 4 bases and J 4 bases; nucleotides not matched to a gene: 4. In nucleotides, the CDR3 is TGTGCCAGCAGCCTCGGGGGGGGGTACGAGCAGTACTTC. It specifies CASSLGGGYEQYF.

The chain joins TRBV6-5 to TRBJ2-2; a possible D gene is TRBD1 (5 bases). The CDR3 totals 15 residues. CDR1 is MNHEY and CDR2 is SVGAGI in the germline V gene. V was pared by 0 bases and J by 0 bases, with 5 bases between. The CDR3 region has the DNA TGTGCCAGCAGTTACTCGGGGCCGAACACCGGGGAGCTGTTTTTT. Residues: CASSYSGPNTGELFF.

The V call is TRBV19, the J call TRBJ2-6; possible D gene TRBD1, 6 bases. Trimming removed 5 bases from V and 3 bases from J, with 11 bases in between. The germline gives CDR1 LNHDA, CDR2 SQIVND (reference sequence). The length of the CDR3 is 15 residues. The CDR3 DNA follows: TGTGCCAGTAGTTACAACAGGGATGGGGCCAACGTCCTGACTTTC. It yields the protein CASSYNRDGANVLTF.

The rearrangement joins TRBV20-1 to TRBJ2-7, with D possibly being TRBD1 (6 bases). Germline loops: CDR1 DFQATT, CDR2 SNEGSKA (reference sequence). Trimming removed 3 bases at V and 6 bases at J, with 9 bases between. The CDR3 is made up of 11 amino acids. The CDR3 sequence is CSARTGGEQYF. In DNA form, the CDR3 reads TGCAGTGCTAGGACAGGTGGCGAGCAGTACTTC.